This entry lists 15 T cell receptor beta chains sequenced from one sample in a study of cytomegalovirus exposure and HLA in healthy donors. PCR primers comprised 60 Vbeta and 13 Jbeta primers. Libraries were prepared by immunoSEQ multiplex PCR; TCRdb keeps only in-frame clonotypes and omits some of them. Found here are some 150,000 clones, around a tenth of them singletons; the top ten hold 1.5% to 2%. Sequencing was done on a sample of PBMCs. Receptors were obtained from a man aged 50-59 years in good health and CMV-seronegative.

The chain joins TRBV6-1 to TRBJ1-1; D gene unclear. Trimming cost V 1 base and J 0 bases, with 12 bases left between them. The CDR3 runs 16 residues. Germline CDR1 MNHNS, CDR2 SASEGT. The CDR3 bases are TGTGCCAGCAGTGAAGAGTCCGGGGAATTGAACACTGAAGCTTTCTTT. It codes for CASSEESGELNTEAFF.

A few counts support this clone. V is TRBV5-8 and J is TRBJ2-7; D is possibly TRBD1 (5 bases). V lost 4 bases and J lost 2, with 13 bases in between. Germline V gives CDR1 SGHTS, CDR2 YDEGEE. This CDR3 spans 14 amino acids. The CDR3 region is CASSTTGPAYEQYF. CDR3 sequence (DNA): TGTGCCAGCAGCACAACAGGTCCTGCCTACGAGCAGTACTTC.

The chain is built from TRBV5-8 and TRBJ2-1, with 8 nucleotides matching TRBD2. The CDR3 covers 16 residues. The germline gives CDR1 SGHTS, CDR2 YDEGEE. Trimming cost V 4 bases and J 0 bases; bases outside gene matches: 6. The DNA for the CDR3 is TGTGCCAGCAGCATTAGGACTAGCTACTCCTACAATGAGCAGTTCTTC. Protein: CASSIRTSYSYNEQFF.

V and J are TRBV19 and TRBJ2-2, with 8 bases that match TRBD1. Trimming cost V 7 bases and J 5 bases; bases outside gene matches: 6. The CDR3 loop spans 14 amino acids. CDR1 LNHDA and CDR2 SQIVND come from the germline V gene (reference sequence). The CDR3 coding sequence is TGTGCCAGTATCGACAGGGGACGGACCGGGGAGCTGTTTTTT. Translation: CASIDRGRTGELFF.

This clone was observed a handful of times. The rearrangement joins TRBV5-8 to TRBJ2-1; D may be TRBD2 (5 bases). Trimming left V 5 bases short and J 4 bases short, with 13 bases between. The germline V gene has CDR1 SGHTS and CDR2 YDEGEE. The CDR3 has 14 residues. CDR3: CASRLGLAYNEQFF. CDR3 sequence (DNA): TGTGCCAGCAGGTTAGGGCTAGCATACAATGAGCAGTTCTTC.

This clone has more than one count but fewer than ten. The rearrangement joins TRBV2 to TRBJ2-1, with a tentative D call TRBD2 (5 bases). The V gene lost 7 bases and the J gene lost 4 bases, with 11 bases spanning the gap. CDR1 and CDR2 from the germline V gene are SNHLY and FYNNEI. The CDR3 is made up of 13 amino acids. The CDR3 bases are TGTGCCAGCACCCAGCGGCAATACAATGAGCAGTTCTTC. Its protein product is CASTQRQYNEQFF.

This chain uses TRBV7-2 with TRBJ2-7, with 9 bases aligning to TRBD2. Per germline, CDR1 SGHTA and CDR2 FQGNSA. The CDR3 consists of 17 residues. After removal of 4 bases from V and 6 bases from J, the junction contained 16 bases not matched to a gene. CDR3 residues: CASSSQTSGIKAGEQYF. CDR3 sequence (DNA): TGTGCCAGCAGCTCCCAGACTAGCGGCATCAAGGCAGGCGAGCAGTACTTC.

This clone was seen a handful of times. The rearrangement links TRBV11-2 to TRBJ2-7; D not certain. Germline CDR1 reads SGHAT; CDR2 reads FQNNGV. The CDR3 extends over 15 amino acids. V lost 2 bases and J lost 0, with 11 bases in between. The CDR3 DNA reads TGTGCCAGCAGCTTAATGCCAGGAATCTCCTACGAGCAGTACTTC. This gives the protein CASSLMPGISYEQYF.

The chain has TRBV6-5 and TRBJ1-6, with 9 bases identical to TRBD1. Germline assignment: CDR1 MNHEY and CDR2 SVGAGI. Trimming removed 7 bases from V and 7 bases from J; junction bases left unmatched: 5. The CDR3 sequence is 14 residues long. For the CDR3, the DNA is TGTGCCAGCACCCGGGACAGGGTGAATTCACCCCTCCACTTT. This codes for CASTRDRVNSPLHF.

This clone was seen a handful of times. The CDR3 reads CASRLIQPSSGNTIYF. Here the CDR3 DNA reads TGTGCCAGCAGGCTTATACAGCCCAGCTCTGGAAACACCATATATTTT. The chain recombines TRBV27 with TRBJ1-3; D remains unclear. The CDR3 runs to 16 residues. Trimming removed 6 bases from V and 0 bases from J, with 15 bases in between. Per the germline V gene, CDR1 is MNHEY and CDR2 is SMNVEV (reference sequence).

There are a few counts of this clone. Other DNA variants within this sample encode the same CDR3. The rearrangement joins TRBV5-4 to TRBJ1-6; a weak D match, TRBD1 (5 bases). V lost 4 bases and J 9 bases, leaving 20 bases between the germline ends. The CDR3 runs 16 residues. Germline V gene sequence: CDR1 SGHNT, CDR2 YYREEE (reference sequence). The CDR3: CASSLELTGRGSPLHF. The CDR3 DNA is TGTGCCAGCAGCCTAGAGCTGACGGGTAGGGGTTCACCCCTCCACTTT. Complete variable domain (other parts from reference TRBV5-4 and TRBJ1-6): ETGVTQSPTHLIKTRGQQVTLRCSSQSGHNTVSWYQQALGQGPQFIFQYYREEENGRGNFPPRFSGLQFPNYSSELNVNALELDDSALYLCASSLELTGRGSPLHFGNGTRLTVT.

This rearrangement joins TRBV19 to TRBJ2-7, with D perhaps TRBD2 (5 bases). Germline CDR1 is LNHDA and CDR2 is SQIVND (reference sequence). The ends were cut back, 5 bases at V and 3 bases at J, with 17 bases in the middle. This CDR3 spans 15 amino acids. CDR3 sequence: CASSPPGSNYYEQYF. The CDR3 nucleotides read TGTGCCAGTAGTCCCCCGGGATCTAACTACTACGAGCAGTACTTC.

This chain connects TRBV25-1 to TRBJ1-2; TRBD1 might be the D (5 bases). The germline V gene has CDR1 MGHDK and CDR2 SYGVNS. CDR3 size: 13 residues. V was shortened by 5 bases and J by 1 base, with 8 bases between the two germline ends. The CDR3 loop is CASSQGSNYGYTF. Here the CDR3 DNA reads TGTGCCAGCAGTCAGGGAAGTAACTATGGCTACACCTTC.

There are a few counts of this clone. This chain connects TRBV29-1 to TRBJ1-3; tentatively, D is TRBD1 (6 bases). CDR1 SQVTM and CDR2 ANQGSEA come from the germline V gene. V was shortened by 0 bases and J by 2 bases, with 11 bases between the two germline ends. The CDR3 is 15 residues long. Here the CDR3 DNA reads TGCAGCGTTGAAGATCCAGGGGCACCTGGAAACACCATATATTTT. This gives the protein CSVEDPGAPGNTIYF.

The V gene is TRBV5-4, the J gene TRBJ1-5; 8 positions agree with TRBD1. V dropped 2 bases and J dropped 7; count of bases not matched to a gene: 11. The germline V gene has CDR1 SGHNT and CDR2 YYREEE (reference sequence). CDR3 length: 16 residues. Here the CDR3 reads CASSFGGQGSGQPQHF. CDR3 nucleotide sequence: TGTGCCAGCAGCTTTGGAGGACAGGGATCGGGCCAGCCCCAGCATTTT.